Detailed here is one T cell receptor (beta chain). This clone's antigen is unknown. The sample holds no much larger clone one base away, and base qualities are not on file. TCR CDR3 regions were amplified from genomic DNA by multiplex PCR using the deep immunoSEQ assay. For each cell subset, the extracted genomic DNA was distributed evenly across all wells of several immunoSEQ 96-well plates, and each plate served as one replicate. For sorted subsets, roughly 200 ng of genomic DNA, equivalent to about 30,000 T cell genomes, went into each replicate PCR. Purified libraries were quantified with a Qubit 3.0 fluorometer, sized on a Bioanalyzer 2100, and re-quantified with the KAPA Library Quantification kit. Every immunoSEQ 96-well plate was sequenced on a dedicated single-read 150-cycle Illumina NextSeq 550 flow cell. The study's own analysis went as follows. Because the immunoSEQ output included only junctional sequences and no quality scores, the filtering could not be the same as the filtering used for full-length reads. To assign V/J genes and CDR3, sequences were annotated against IMGT germline references using PyIR, a Python wrapper for IgBLAST v1.9. Any read was removed if the V/J assignment was weak (E-value above 1e-6), the CDR3 was missing, or the read contained stop codons, out-of-frame junctions, or ambiguous translated residues. V3J clonotypes were defined as sequences sharing the same inferred V gene, J gene, and CDR3 amino acid sequence. Percentage overlap between repertoires was computed as shared unique clonotypes divided by the size of the smaller repertoire. Richness of each repertoire was evaluated using RTK rarefaction, the Chao1 estimator, and Recon v2.1 estimates of unobserved clonotypes. Generation probabilities for all TCRbeta clonotypes obtained by the gDNA method from a handful of donors were computed using OLGA. TCRdb's version of the immuneACCESS table is confined to in-frame rearrangements and falls short of the full clone set. An unresolved V gene accounts for under half of the shortfall where checked; the remainder is of unknown origin. V, J and clone size reflect that table, while D and trimming were determined from the DNA. The sample profile shows 2,500,000 or so clones; 90% to 95% of them were found once. About 0.13% of the sample is taken by the ten largest.

The data derive from a study of shared clonotypes between healthy human individuals (dated by TCRdb to the early 2020s). About the investigation overall: The cohort included a few men and a couple of women between 18 and 49 years of age. Per donor, three plates each were used for CD4 naive and CD4 memory, two for CD8 naive, and one for CD8 memory. To increase sequencing depth and limit assay-specific biases, different laboratories used diverse techniques to prepare libraries and sequence TCR repertoires. Leukapheresis yielded between about 0.85 and 10 billion PBMCs per donor. Blood TCR repertoires of roughly five healthy adults were deeply sequenced to estimate repertoire size and the extent of clonotype sharing between individuals.

Beyond this particular receptor, the publication reports: Across a few donors, about 5% of naive CD4, approximately 4% of naive CD8, around 2.5% of memory CD4, and approximately 0.4% of memory CD8 clonotypes were shared. Pairwise subsampling indicated that sequencing depth was expected to affect the degree of clonotype sharing among donors. Sampling was restricted to blood, and TCR repertoires in tissues likely differ from the TCR repertoires found in blood. Even with the large sequencing depth, rarefaction of the sorted-subset datasets indicated that sequencing was incomplete. Because the study included only a small number of donors, the genetic and exposure-history diversity represented was limited. Higher generation probabilities were observed for clonotypes shared by all four sorted-subset donors than for non-shared clonotypes. Naive subsets generally had larger estimated clonotype richness than memory subsets did.

The donors were healthy, HIV-negative adults who had no recently reported acute infections or vaccinations. Only Caucasian adults living in Nashville, Tennessee, USA were represented among the donors. Magnetic negative selection was used to enrich CD4+ T cells, after which naive cells were positively selected on CD45RA and the negative fraction became the memory subset. After blood collection by leukapheresis, PBMCs were isolated using Ficoll-Histopaque density gradient centrifugation and then cryopreserved in the vapor phase of liquid nitrogen. Analytical flow cytometry was used to check the purity and quantity of every magnetically sorted T cell population. From each sorted fraction, genomic DNA was isolated and quantified by UV absorbance on a Nanodrop 2000c. V has 0 bases trimmed and J has 4 bases trimmed; junction bases matching no gene number 1. Sequences LGHNA (CDR1) and YSLEER (CDR2) are obtained from the germline V gene. Inclusive of the bounding cysteine and phenylalanine, the CDR3 is 14 residues long. Only CDR3 DNA is held: 42 bases, read in frame from base 1.

The sequencing input was naive CD4+ T cells sorted from blood. This sample's cell subset or site label indicates: CD45RA+ positively selected. The chain links TRBV4-3 with TRBJ2-5, with 8 bases matching TRBD1. The clonotype originates from a young man in good health. The CDR3 reads as follows: CASSQETGGETQYF. The DNA sequence is given as TGCGCCAGCAGCCAAGAAACAGGGGGAGAGACCCAGTACTTC.